Each of the 7 T cell receptor beta chains below was sequenced from the same sample in a study of beta chain features in type 1 diabetes. The sequenced template was cDNA made from the entire isolated RNA. Sequencing used immunoSEQ multiplex PCR; TCRdb keeps in-frame clones, though not all of them. The table lists about 410,000 clones, approximately 15% of them singletons. The sequenced sample consisted of naive CD4+ T cells from blood. The receptors were sampled from a man aged 25 to 40 in good health.

The V gene is TRBV28, the J gene TRBJ2-5, with 7 bases matching TRBD1. This CDR3 contains 13 residues. Germline CDR1 MDHEN, CDR2 SYDVKM. With 4 bases clipped from V and 5 bases from J, the junction kept 4 bases outside the gene matches. The CDR3 bases are TGTGCCAGCAGTTCAAACAGGGGCGAGACCCAGTACTTC. As protein: CASSSNRGETQYF.

In this sample, this clone turned up a few times. The chain is built from TRBV19 and TRBJ1-5, with TRBD1 matching 8 bases. Germline lookup yields CDR1 LNHDA and CDR2 SQIVND (reference sequence). The ends lost 4 bases at V and 6 bases at J; junction bases unmatched: 2. This CDR3 has 13 residues. CDR3 loop: CASSTQGGQPQHF. The DNA for the CDR3 is TGTGCCAGTAGTACACAGGGGGGTCAGCCCCAGCATTTT.

This chain links TRBV9 with TRBJ2-7; TRBD1 agrees at 12 bases. The CDR3 sequence is 16 residues long. J gave up 3 bases and V 4 bases, and 8 bases lay outside the gene matches. The germline CDR1 and CDR2 sequences are SGDLS and YYNGEE. Here the CDR3 DNA reads TGTGCCAGCAGCACCGGGACAGGGGGCGTTTACTACGAGCAGTACTTC. Translated, it gives CASSTGTGGVYYEQYF.

The chain combines TRBV5-6 with TRBJ2-3; D is ambiguous. CDR3 size: 13 residues. From germline, CDR1 is SGHDT and CDR2 YYEEEE. V was shortened by 6 bases and J by 6 bases, with 14 bases between the two germline ends. As DNA, the CDR3 is TGTGCCAGCACTCGGGCTGCCAGTGATACGCAGTATTTT. This sequence encodes CASTRAASDTQYF.

This clone was counted between two and nine times. The chain couples TRBV25-1 to TRBJ2-5; TRBD2 matches at 7 bases. CDR3 length: 15 residues. CDR1 and CDR2 (germline): MGHDK, SYGVNS. The trim removed 3 bases at V and 5 bases at J, leaving 9 bases unmatched. The CDR3 here is CASSDYRGEGETQYF. CDR3 sequence (DNA): TGTGCCAGCAGTGATTATCGAGGGGAGGGGGAGACCCAGTACTTC.

The chain carries TRBV14 and TRBJ2-7; D gene unclear. This CDR3 is 13 amino acids long. CDR1 SGHDN and CDR2 FVKESK come from the germline V gene. V lost 4 bases and J 7 bases, leaving 14 bases between the germline ends. The CDR3 DNA reads TGTGCCAGCAGCCCATTAATTGCGACGGAGCAGTACTTC. As protein: CASSPLIATEQYF.

This clone was seen a few times. The same CDR3 also results from other DNA sequences found in this sample. The chain combines TRBV30 with TRBJ1-2, with D hard to call. Trimming stripped 7 bases from V and 6 bases from J, with 3 bases between. The CDR3 length is 8 residues. CDR1 and CDR2 (germline): GTSNPN, SVGIG (reference sequence). The CDR3 DNA follows: TGTGCCTTGGATGGCTACACCTTC. Translation: CALDGYTF.